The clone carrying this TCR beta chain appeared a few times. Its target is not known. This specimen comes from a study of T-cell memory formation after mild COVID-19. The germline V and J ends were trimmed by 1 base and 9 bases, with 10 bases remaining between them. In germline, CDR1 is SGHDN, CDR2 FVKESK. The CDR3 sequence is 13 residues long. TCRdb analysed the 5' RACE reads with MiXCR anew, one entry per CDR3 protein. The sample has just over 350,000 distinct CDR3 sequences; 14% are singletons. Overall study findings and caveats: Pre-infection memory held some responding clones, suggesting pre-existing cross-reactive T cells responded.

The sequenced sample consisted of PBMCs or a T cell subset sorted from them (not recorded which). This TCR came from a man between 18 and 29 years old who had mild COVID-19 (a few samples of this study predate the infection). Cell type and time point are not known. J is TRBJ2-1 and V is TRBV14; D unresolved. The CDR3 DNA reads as TGTGCCAGCAGCCAAGGGCAGAGAGGTGAGCAGTTCTTC. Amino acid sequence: CASSQGQRGEQFF.